These 9 T cell receptor beta chains originate from one sample sequenced in a study of T cells expressing NK-cell markers. From its re-call of the 5' RACE reads, TCRdb lists each CDR3 protein once, without DNA. This sample's table reports some 280,000 distinct CDR3 sequences. Input material: blood T cells: a sorted CD56 or NKG2C T cell subset, CD4+ or CD8+ T cells, or bulk PBMC T cells (not recorded which). These TCRs come from a man aged 18 to 35 in good health.

The genes are TRBV20-1 and TRBJ2-3; no DNA is available, so the TRBD2 call from TCRdb remains unchecked. CDR3 length equals 15 residues. Germline-derived CDR1 and CDR2 are DFQATT and SNEGSKA (reference sequence). The CDR3 is CSITTSGSFSDTQYF.

This chain uses TRBV6-6 with TRBJ2-2. The germline CDR1 and CDR2 sequences are MNHNY and SVGAGI (reference sequence). The CDR3 runs to 12 residues. This chain's CDR3 is CASSYRTGELFF.

The chain recombines TRBV20-1 with TRBJ1-1; TCRdb reports TRBD1, a call that lacks DNA to check it against. Looked up from germline, CDR1 is DFQATT and CDR2 is SNEGSKA (reference sequence). The CDR3 is 14 residues long. CDR3 amino acids: CSARGGNRGQSAFF.

The V call is TRBV12-3 or TRBV12-4, the J call TRBJ2-1; checking the TCRdb D call of TRBD2 is not possible without DNA. This CDR3 spans 16 amino acids. The CDR3 is CASTNPRGRGVNEQFF.

V and J are TRBV6-1 and TRBJ2-4; TCRdb picks TRBD1, but there is no DNA to check that call. The CDR3 spans 17 residues. Germline-derived CDR1 and CDR2 are MNHNS and SASEGT. The CDR3 sequence: CASRTGTGGVAKNIQYF.

V usage is TRBV15 and J usage is TRBJ2-2; checking the TCRdb D call of TRBD2 is not possible without DNA. CDR3 length equals 16 residues. The V gene's germline CDR1 is LNHNV and CDR2 YYDKDF (reference sequence). The chain's CDR3 is CATSRASGTSAGELFF.

The chain uses TRBV12-5 and TRBJ1-1. There are 13 residues in the CDR3. Germline V gene data show CDR1 as LGHNT and CDR2 as FRNRAP. The CDR3 loop reads CASGLRSNTEAFF.

This chain connects TRBV11-3 to TRBJ2-3; no DNA is available, so the TRBD2 call from TCRdb remains unchecked. CDR3 length equals 17 residues. CDR1 and CDR2 from the germline V gene are SGHNT and YENEEA. CDR3 region: CASGFMTSGGSTDTQYF.

J is TRBJ1-6 and V is TRBV18; TCRdb reports TRBD1, a call that lacks DNA to check it against. Per germline, CDR1 KGHSH and CDR2 LQKENI. The CDR3 length is 15 residues. CDR3 sequence: CASSLGQGNDSPLHF.